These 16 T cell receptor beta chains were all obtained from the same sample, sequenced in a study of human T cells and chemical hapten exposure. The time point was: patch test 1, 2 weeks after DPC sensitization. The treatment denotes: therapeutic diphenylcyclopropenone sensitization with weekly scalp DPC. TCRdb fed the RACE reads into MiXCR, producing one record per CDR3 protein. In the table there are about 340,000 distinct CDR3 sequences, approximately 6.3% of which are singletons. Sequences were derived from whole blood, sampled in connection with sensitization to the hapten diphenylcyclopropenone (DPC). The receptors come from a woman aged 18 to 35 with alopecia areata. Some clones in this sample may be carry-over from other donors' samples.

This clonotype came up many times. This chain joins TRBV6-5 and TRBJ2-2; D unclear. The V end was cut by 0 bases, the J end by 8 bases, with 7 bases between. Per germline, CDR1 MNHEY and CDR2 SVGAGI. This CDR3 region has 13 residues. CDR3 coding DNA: TGTGCCAGCAGTTACTCGACCTGGGGGGAGCTGTTTTTT. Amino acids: CASSYSTWGELFF.

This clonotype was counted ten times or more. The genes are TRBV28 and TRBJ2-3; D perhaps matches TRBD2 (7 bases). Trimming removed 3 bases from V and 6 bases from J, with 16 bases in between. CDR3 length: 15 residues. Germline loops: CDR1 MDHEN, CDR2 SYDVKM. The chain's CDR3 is CASSFEGGGADTQYF. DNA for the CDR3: TGTGCCAGCAGTTTCGAAGGCGGGGGCGCGGATACGCAGTATTTT.

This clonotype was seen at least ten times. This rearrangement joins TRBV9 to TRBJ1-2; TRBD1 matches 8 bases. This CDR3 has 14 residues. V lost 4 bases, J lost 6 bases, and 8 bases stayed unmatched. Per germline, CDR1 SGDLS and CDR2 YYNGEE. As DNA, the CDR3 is TGTGCCAGCAGCATCGGACAGGGCCAAAATGGCTACACCTTC. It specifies CASSIGQGQNGYTF. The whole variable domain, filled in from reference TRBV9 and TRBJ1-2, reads DSGVTQTPKHLITATGQRVTLRCSPRSGDLSVYWYQQSLDQGLQFLIQYYNGEERAKGNILERFSAQQFPDLHSELNLSSLELGDSALYFCASSIGQGQNGYTFGSGTRLTVV.

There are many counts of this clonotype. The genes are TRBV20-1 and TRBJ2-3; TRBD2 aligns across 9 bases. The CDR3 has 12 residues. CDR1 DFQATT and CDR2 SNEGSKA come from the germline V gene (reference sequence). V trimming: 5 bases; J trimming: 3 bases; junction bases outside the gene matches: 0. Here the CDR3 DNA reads TGCAGTGCTGCGGGGGGGACAGATACGCAGTATTTT. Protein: CSAAGGTDTQYF.

DNA for the CDR3: TGTGCCAGCAGCCGGGACAGGAGAAGGGGCGGCTACACCTTC. Its translation is CASSRDRRRGGYTF. The rearrangement uses TRBV6-5 and TRBJ1-2; 8 bases align to TRBD1. V trimming: 6 bases; J trimming: 8 bases; junction bases outside the gene matches: 11. CDR1 and CDR2 from the germline V gene are MNHEY and SVGAGI. The CDR3 has 14 residues.

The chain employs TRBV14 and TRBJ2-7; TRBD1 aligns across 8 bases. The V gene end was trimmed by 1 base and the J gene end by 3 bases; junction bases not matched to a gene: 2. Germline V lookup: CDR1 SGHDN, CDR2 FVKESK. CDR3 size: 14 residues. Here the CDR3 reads CASSQAGGLYEQYF. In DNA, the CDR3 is TGTGCCAGCAGCCAAGCAGGGGGCCTCTACGAGCAGTACTTC.

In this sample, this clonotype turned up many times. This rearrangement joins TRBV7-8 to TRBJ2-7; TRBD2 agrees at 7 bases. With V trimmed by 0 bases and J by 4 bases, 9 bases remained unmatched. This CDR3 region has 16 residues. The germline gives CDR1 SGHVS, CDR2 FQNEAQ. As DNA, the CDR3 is TGTGCCAGCAGCTTAGCGTCGGGACTAACCCAGTACGAGCAGTACTTC. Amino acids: CASSLASGLTQYEQYF.

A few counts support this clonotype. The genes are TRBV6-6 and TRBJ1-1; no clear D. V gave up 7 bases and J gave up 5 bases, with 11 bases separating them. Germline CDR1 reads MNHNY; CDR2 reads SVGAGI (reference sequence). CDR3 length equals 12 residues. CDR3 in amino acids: CASTSPGTEAFF. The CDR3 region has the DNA TGTGCCAGCACCTCTCCGGGGACTGAAGCTTTCTTT.

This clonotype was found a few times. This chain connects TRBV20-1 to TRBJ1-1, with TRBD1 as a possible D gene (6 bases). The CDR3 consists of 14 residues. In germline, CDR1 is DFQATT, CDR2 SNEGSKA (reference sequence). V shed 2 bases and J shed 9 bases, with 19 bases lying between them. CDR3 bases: TGCAGTGCTAGAAGGGGGTCGGGCAGGGCTAAAGCTTTCTTT. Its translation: CSARRGSGRAKAFF.

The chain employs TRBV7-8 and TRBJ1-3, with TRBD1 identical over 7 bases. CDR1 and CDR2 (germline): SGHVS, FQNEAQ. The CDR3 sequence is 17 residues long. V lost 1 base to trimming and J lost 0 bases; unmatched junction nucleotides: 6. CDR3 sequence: CASSLDAGTVSGNTIYF. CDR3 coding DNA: TGTGCCAGCAGCTTAGATGCCGGGACAGTCTCTGGAAACACCATATATTTT.

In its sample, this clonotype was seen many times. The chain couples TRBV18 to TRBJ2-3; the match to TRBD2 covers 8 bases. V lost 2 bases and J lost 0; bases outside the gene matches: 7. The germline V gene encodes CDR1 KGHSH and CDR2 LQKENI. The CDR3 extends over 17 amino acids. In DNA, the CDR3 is TGTGCCAGCTCACCAGGGGATAGCGGGGCTAGCACAGATACGCAGTATTTT. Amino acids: CASSPGDSGASTDTQYF.

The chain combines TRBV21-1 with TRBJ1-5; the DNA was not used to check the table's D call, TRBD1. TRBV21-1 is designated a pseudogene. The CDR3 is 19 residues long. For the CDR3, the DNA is TGTGCCAGCAGCAACGAAAATTGGGGGTATGTCGGGAGCAATCAGCCCCAGCATTTT. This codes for CASSNENWGYVGSNQPQHF.

The CDR3 here is CASSIDVQPQHF. In DNA, the CDR3 is TGTGCCAGCAGCATCGACGTTCAGCCCCAGCATTTT. The V gene is TRBV12-3 or TRBV12-4, the J gene TRBJ1-5; no clear D gene. The CDR3 covers 12 residues. V lost 6 bases to trimming and J lost 6 bases, with 9 bases between them.

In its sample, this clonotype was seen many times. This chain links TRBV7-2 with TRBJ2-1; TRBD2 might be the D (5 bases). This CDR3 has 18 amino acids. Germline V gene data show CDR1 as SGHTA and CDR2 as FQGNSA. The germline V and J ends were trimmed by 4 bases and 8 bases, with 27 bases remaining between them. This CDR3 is CASSSYRVSVQKSYEQFF. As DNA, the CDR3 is TGTGCCAGCAGCTCTTACCGGGTTAGCGTGCAAAAGAGTTATGAGCAGTTCTTC.

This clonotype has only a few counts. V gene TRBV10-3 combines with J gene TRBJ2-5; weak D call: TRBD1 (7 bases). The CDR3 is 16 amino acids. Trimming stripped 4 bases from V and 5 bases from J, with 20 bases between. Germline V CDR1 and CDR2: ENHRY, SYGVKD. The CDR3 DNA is TGTGCCATCAGTGCCGCCAGGGGGGCGATTACTGAGACCCAGTACTTC. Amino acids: CAISAARGAITETQYF.

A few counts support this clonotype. CDR3 protein: CSARPGGLDGGELFF. The CDR3 DNA sequence: TGCAGTGCTAGGCCCGGGGGCCTTGATGGCGGGGAGCTGTTTTTT. The gene calls are TRBV20-1 and TRBJ2-2; either TRBD1 or TRBD2 may supply D (6 bases each). This CDR3 has 15 amino acids. Trimming took off 3 bases at V and 7 bases at J, with 18 bases between the two ends. Germline CDR1 DFQATT, CDR2 SNEGSKA (reference sequence).